This T cell receptor (beta chain) was sequenced in a study of regulatory T cells in long-lasting Graves disease (TCRdb year 2021). For the study in its entirety: Persistent Graves' disease was defined as persistently positive TSH receptor autoantibodies together with antithyroid drug treatment for over 5 years. This study used TCR sequencing and RNA sequencing of peripheral blood to compare persistent Graves' disease patients against newly diagnosed Graves' disease patients. The study took place in China and was registered as a clinical trial. TCR sequencing covered 13 persistent and roughly 20 newly diagnosed Graves' disease patients, about 35 samples in total. Antithyroid drugs had been taken for around 9.8 years on average by persistent Graves' disease patients in the clinical cohort.

The sample's time point label, decoded: persistent/refractory GD, antithyroid drugs over 5 years with positive TRAb. RNA was extracted from PBMCs in TRIzol for both TCR sequencing and RNA sequencing. The diagnosis of Graves' disease was made according to American Thyroid Association guidelines. The patients came from an endocrinology department in Xi'an, China. Each patient gave approximately 10 milliliters of peripheral blood, collected in an EDTA anticoagulant tube. Ficoll Paque Plus density gradient separation was used to isolate PBMCs, and no additional T cell sorting was done. An Agilent 2100 Bioanalyzer and agarose gel were used to check RNA quality, and a NanoDrop 2000 was used to measure RNA concentration. Remarks on this clonotype: Its antigen specificity is not known. This may stem from a read error, because a much larger clone lies one nucleotide away.

Relative to germline, V is 4 bases shorter and J is 4 bases shorter, with 10 bases between their ends. The germline V gene specifies MNHEY as CDR1 and SVGEGT as CDR2. The CDR3 measures 13 amino acids from cysteine to phenylalanine. The only DNA kept is the CDR3, 39 bases in frame from the first base. Libraries came from multiplex PCR. The run used an Illumina HiSeq 4000. iRepertoire HTBI primers and Arm-PCR amplification of CDR3 regions were used to construct TCR beta libraries. PCR products were gel purified before sequencing. As for the authors' bioinformatics: A total of under 80 TRBV and 14 TRBJ segments were identified across samples and were used for gene usage analysis of CDR3 amino acid clonotypes. COPE and FqMerger were used to merge the filtered high-quality paired reads into contigs. BLAST was used to align contigs to the IMGT TRBV, TRBD and TRBJ reference genes, and CDR3 was defined following IMGT. Clonotypes above 0.1% frequency were classified as highly expanded clones. Shannon entropy was used to measure repertoire diversity, and the Gini coefficient was used to measure V-J evenness. Public clonotypes were defined as clonotypes shared by more than one individual. TCRdb itself trimmed the public reads at Q25 with fastp, ran MiXCR and retained productive beta chains. CDR3 protein duplicates are merged, each entry listing the most common genes and DNA. For this entry, the V and J calls and clone size follow TCRdb and not the study's own pipeline. The sample has a few hundred thousand distinct CDR3 sequences on record, about 23% of them singletons. The top ten hold 28% of the sample.

General study outcomes and caveats: A larger number of public clonotypes was shared among persistent patients (approximately 2,600) than among newly diagnosed patients (over 850). Compared with newly diagnosed patients, persistent Graves' disease patients had lower TCR Shannon entropy and fewer highly expanded clones, which suggests clonal expansion. Persistent disease showed preferential use of TRBV28, TRBJ1-2 and TRBJ2-5, whereas newly diagnosed disease favored TRBV20-1 and TRBJ2-1. As a limitation, the authors acknowledged that the small sample size may reduce accuracy. The study examined only peripheral blood because the primary lesion, thyroid tissue, could not be accessed. Only the TCR beta chain was sequenced and analyzed.

The chain links TRBV6-2 or TRBV6-3 with TRBJ1-1, with TRBD1 as a weak D call on 5 bases. The specimen comprised peripheral blood mononuclear cells (PBMCs), sampled when the disease was refractory, from a patient treated with antithyroid drugs. The receptor was isolated from a woman in her forties with Graves disease. Donor details come from another sample of the same person, matched by shared clones. This receptor carries the CDR3 CASSSRVGTEAFF. The bases read TGTGCCAGCAGTTCCAGGGTTGGCACTGAAGCTTTCTTT.